This T cell receptor (beta chain) was retrieved from a study of T-cell reconstitution after alpha-beta-depleted transplantation in children. Comments on this clonotype: Its cognate antigen is unknown.

Trimming cost V 0 bases and J 6 bases; bases outside gene matches: 2. This CDR3 contains 15 residues. CDR1 is LNHNV and CDR2 is YYDKDF in the germline V gene (reference sequence). Study-level results: Reports say that about two months after transplant, the alpha-beta T cells came out of several hundred graft clones that had expanded. Hyperexpanded clones declined; after one year, newly produced T cells mostly supplied diversity. The study traced high day-60 TCRbeta diversity in some patients to surviving recipient T cells and thymic progenitors.

For TCRbeta, the library was prepared with unique molecular identifiers. TCRdb re-analysed the PCR reads in MiXCR, keeping a single row per CDR3 protein. The table lists about 580,000 distinct CDR3 sequences, about a quarter of them singletons. This rearrangement joins TRBV15 to TRBJ1-5; TRBD1 agrees at 10 bases. The source is a boy younger than two with Wiskott-Aldrich syndrome, due to receive a stem cell transplant. The sample here was PBMCs, taken before TCRalphabeta/CD19-depleted stem cell transplant. The CDR3 sequence is CATSREDRGRQPQHF. The CDR3 nucleotides read TGTGCCACCAGCAGAGAAGACAGGGGGCGTCAGCCCCAGCATTTT.